This T cell receptor beta chain was profiled in a study of blood T cell repertoires in COVID-19. In the source study's methods: From reference gene primer amplification, estimates of nucleated cell counts were derived. Assay: immunoSEQ multiplex PCR; the TCRdb copy retains only in-frame clones and omits some. V, J and clone size are those of that table, while D and trimming were read from the DNA. The sample records around 60,000 clones, about two thirds being singletons. V lost 5 bases and J lost 8; bases outside the gene matches: 7. There are 15 residues in the CDR3. Germline CDR1 is KGHDR and CDR2 is SFDVKD. Seattle patients were enrolled during active infection and followed longitudinally. This clone was detected only a few times.

This clonotype was sampled from a woman in her seventies with COVID-19, enrolled during active disease. V usage is TRBV24-1 and J usage is TRBJ2-1; TRBD1 matches at 11 bases. The sample consisted of peripheral blood. The CDR3 DNA follows: TGTGCCACCAGTGGCCCAGGACAGGGGGCGTATGAGCAGTTCTTC. This sequence encodes CATSGPGQGAYEQFF.